This entry lists 21 T cell receptor beta chains sequenced from one sample in a study of response to subunit inactivated influenza vaccine. MiXCR was run by TCRdb on the RT-PCR reads, yielding one entry per CDR3 protein. Among 550,000 to 800,000 distinct CDR3 sequences listed, around 14% were seen once. Source: PBMCs from blood, taken 12 days after vaccination. Receptors were obtained from a middle-aged man who received an inactivated influenza vaccine.

The rearrangement links TRBV6-2 or TRBV6-3 to TRBJ2-7; TRBD2 might be the D (6 bases). The CDR3 is made up of 14 amino acids. CDR1 is MNHEY, CDR2 SVGEGT, per germline. V was pared by 6 bases and J by 4 bases, with 16 bases between. The CDR3 reads CASRPHGGSYEQYF. Written as DNA, the CDR3 is TGTGCCAGCAGACCCCACGGGGGTTCGTACGAGCAGTACTTC.

The J gene is TRBJ2-5, the V gene TRBV5-1; tentatively, D is TRBD2 (6 bases). The V end lost 4 bases, the J end lost 5 bases, and 18 bases lay between the germline ends. In germline, CDR1 is SGHRS, CDR2 YFSETQ. The CDR3 has 15 residues. CDR3 nucleotide sequence: TGCGCCAGCAGCCAAACCACGGACGGGGGTGAGACCCAGTACTTC. Protein: CASSQTTDGGETQYF.

This clonotype was recorded a few times. The chain has TRBV5-1 and TRBJ2-1; D could derive from TRBD1 or TRBD2 (5 bases each). There are 15 residues in the CDR3. Germline-derived CDR1 and CDR2 are SGHRS and YFSETQ. The V gene lost 0 bases and the J gene lost 1 base, with 8 bases spanning the gap. This CDR3 is CASSLVRESYNEQFF. CDR3 sequence (DNA): TGCGCCAGCAGCTTGGTCAGGGAGTCCTACAATGAGCAGTTCTTC.

The chain carries TRBV5-1 and TRBJ2-5, with D possibly matching TRBD1 (5 bases). The V and J ends lost 2 bases and 1 base respectively, with 12 bases between them. The germline gives CDR1 SGHRS, CDR2 YFSETQ. The CDR3 has 15 amino acids. The CDR3 nucleotides are TGCGCCAGCAGCTTCGCTAGGGGATCCCAAGAGACCCAGTACTTC. This codes for CASSFARGSQETQYF.

This clonotype has a handful of counts. This chain connects TRBV6-5 to TRBJ1-2; perhaps TRBD1 as D (5 bases). The CDR3 is made up of 14 amino acids. CDR1 and CDR2 from the germline V gene are MNHEY and SVGAGI. The ends were cut back, 1 base at V and 3 bases at J, with 9 bases in the middle. CDR3 in DNA: TGTGCCAGCAGTTACTTGGGGCTAGACTATGGCTACACCTTC. Translated: CASSYLGLDYGYTF.

The genes are TRBV10-3 and TRBJ2-1; 14 positions agree with TRBD2. This CDR3 spans 15 amino acids. Trimming cost V 2 bases and J 8 bases; bases outside gene matches: 2. CDR1 and CDR2 (germline): ENHRY, SYGVKD. As DNA, the CDR3 is TGTGCCATCAGTGAGGGACTAGCGGGAGGTGATGAGCAGTTCTTC. Residues: CAISEGLAGGDEQFF.

This chain uses TRBV11-2 with TRBJ2-5; perhaps TRBD1 as D (6 bases). The CDR3 totals 16 residues. V lost 5 bases and J 0 bases, leaving 16 bases between the germline ends. The germline V gene has CDR1 SGHAT and CDR2 FQNNGV. CDR3 region: CASSPLAGEYQETQYF. CDR3 bases: TGTGCCAGCAGCCCACTCGCAGGGGAGTACCAAGAGACCCAGTACTTC.

This chain uses TRBV12-3 or TRBV12-4 with TRBJ2-3; no clear D gene. V lost 1 base, J lost 0 bases, and 8 bases lay in between. The CDR3 has 15 amino acids. The CDR3 DNA reads as TGTGCCAGCAGTTTAGGTTCCACTAGCACAGATACGCAGTATTTT. Encoded protein: CASSLGSTSTDTQYF.

This clonotype was seen a few times. The chain employs TRBV5-1 and TRBJ2-2; 7 positions agree with TRBD1. The CDR3 spans 15 residues. Germline CDR1 SGHRS, CDR2 YFSETQ. The J segment lost 4 bases and the V segment lost 4 bases, leaving 7 bases of the junction unmatched. DNA of the CDR3: TGCGCCAGCAGCCCGGGACAGAAACCCACCGGGGAGCTGTTTTTT. It is translated as CASSPGQKPTGELFF. Together with reference TRBV5-1 and TRBJ2-2, the CDR3 gives the full variable domain: KAGVTQTPRYLIKTRGQQVTLSCSPISGHRSVSWYQQTPGQGLQFLFEYFSETQRNKGNFPGRFSGRQFSNSRSEMNVSTLELGDSALYLCASSPGQKPTGELFFGEGSRLTVL.

As for this clonotype: Sequence at one end of the junction differs from germline and may be a read error. The rearrangement joins TRBV3-1 to TRBJ2-7; D is perhaps TRBD2 (5 bases). In germline, CDR1 is LGHDT, CDR2 YNNKEL (reference sequence). The CDR3 covers 15 residues. The CDR3 protein is CACSKEAPWTYEQYF. The CDR3, as DNA: TGTGCCTGCAGCAAGGAGGCCCCTTGGACCTACGAGCAGTACTTC.

This clonotype was counted between two and nine times. J is TRBJ2-1 and V is TRBV7-2; 9 bases map to TRBD2. This CDR3 has 16 amino acids. The J segment lost 4 bases and the V segment lost 1 base, leaving 5 bases of the junction unmatched. Germline V CDR1 and CDR2: SGHTA, FQGNSA. CDR3: CASSLVASGTYNEQFF. The CDR3 coding sequence is TGTGCCAGCAGCTTAGTGGCTAGCGGGACGTACAATGAGCAGTTCTTC.

As DNA, the CDR3 is TGTGCCAGCAGTTTATCGGGGACAGGAGTGAACACTGAAGCTTTCTTT. Protein sequence: CASSLSGTGVNTEAFF. The V call is TRBV27, the J call TRBJ1-1, with TRBD1 identical over 8 bases. The germline gives CDR1 MNHEY, CDR2 SMNVEV (reference sequence). J gave up 0 bases and V 0 bases, and 3 bases lay outside the gene matches. The length of the CDR3 is 16 residues.

The table lists this clonotype with a few counts. V usage is TRBV6-2 or TRBV6-3 and J usage is TRBJ2-2; D is undetermined. Germline V gives CDR1 MNHEY, CDR2 SVGEGT. The CDR3 contains 15 residues. V shed 6 bases and J shed 4 bases, with 15 bases lying between them. CDR3 amino acids: CASSSGAFTTGELFF. CDR3 bases: TGTGCCAGCAGCTCCGGAGCGTTCACCACCGGGGAGCTGTTTTTT.

This clonotype was recorded a few times. The chain carries TRBV6-5 and TRBJ1-2; D is possibly TRBD1 (5 bases). This CDR3 is 15 amino acids long. CDR1 and CDR2 (germline): MNHEY, SVGAGI. The V gene lost 2 bases and the J gene lost 2 bases, with 12 bases spanning the gap. CDR3 sequence reads: CASSYTGDLNYGYTF. DNA of the CDR3: TGTGCCAGCAGTTACACGGGGGACCTCAACTATGGCTACACCTTC.

The chain uses TRBV5-1 and TRBJ1-1; tentatively, D is TRBD1 (5 bases). The V end lost 6 bases, the J end lost 0 bases, and 15 bases lay between the germline ends. Per germline, CDR1 SGHRS and CDR2 YFSETQ. The CDR3 is 15 residues long. The CDR3 nucleotides are TGCGCCAGCAAAGAGCAGGGACTCTTGAACACTGAAGCTTTCTTT. Its translation is CASKEQGLLNTEAFF. The full variable domain, with the rest looked up from reference TRBV5-1 and TRBJ1-1, is KAGVTQTPRYLIKTRGQQVTLSCSPISGHRSVSWYQQTPGQGLQFLFEYFSETQRNKGNFPGRFSGRQFSNSRSEMNVSTLELGDSALYLCASKEQGLLNTEAFFGQGTRLTVV.

This clonotype was observed at least ten times. In nucleotides, the CDR3 is TGTGCCAGCAGCTTGGGGCAGTTAACAGATACGCAGTATTTT. This encodes CASSLGQLTDTQYF. The rearrangement joins TRBV7-2 to TRBJ2-3; tentatively, D is TRBD1 (5 bases). Germline V CDR1 and CDR2: SGHTA, FQGNSA. The length of the CDR3 is 14 residues. V was shortened by 3 bases and J by 3 bases, with 10 bases between the two germline ends.

The CDR3 nucleotides are TGTGCCTGGAGTAGGGGGAACGAGCAGTACTTC. Translating gives CAWSRGNEQYF. The chain combines TRBV30 with TRBJ2-7; maybe TRBD1 (6 bases). Germline V CDR1 and CDR2: GTSNPN, SVGIG (reference sequence). CDR3 size: 11 residues. Trimming removed 2 bases at V and 5 bases at J, with 7 bases between.

The V and J genes are TRBV7-9 and TRBJ2-7; D may be TRBD1 (5 bases). Deletions cut 1 base from V and 3 bases from J, with 19 bases between. This CDR3 spans 17 amino acids. Germline CDR1 reads SEHNR; CDR2 reads FQNEAQ (reference sequence). The CDR3 protein is CASSLGQGGLHDYEQYF. DNA of the CDR3: TGTGCCAGCAGCTTAGGTCAGGGTGGGCTGCATGACTACGAGCAGTACTTC.

Only a few counts were recorded for this clonotype. This rearrangement joins TRBV20-1 to TRBJ1-6; the D gene is possibly TRBD1 (5 bases). This CDR3 has 15 amino acids. Germline CDR1 and CDR2: DFQATT and SNEGSKA (reference sequence). V was trimmed by 3 bases and J by 7 bases, leaving 16 bases between them. Here the CDR3 DNA reads TGCAGTGCTAGGGTTAGGGGACGGGGAAATTCACCCCTCCACTTT. This sequence encodes CSARVRGRGNSPLHF.

This clonotype was detected a few times. The chain recombines TRBV4-3 with TRBJ2-7; D may be TRBD1 or TRBD2 (5 bases each). CDR1 LGHNA and CDR2 YSLEER come from the germline V gene. The germline V and J ends were trimmed by 1 base and 3 bases, with 13 bases remaining between them. The CDR3 consists of 15 residues. The DNA of the CDR3 is TGCGCCAGCAGCCAAGGGTACGGGACCCACTACGAGCAGTACTTC. Translation gives CASSQGYGTHYEQYF.

This clonotype was seen a few times. The chain recombines TRBV4-2 with TRBJ2-1, with unresolved D. The V end lost 1 base, the J end lost 6 bases, and 10 bases lay between the germline ends. Germline values: CDR1 LGHNA, CDR2 YNFKEQ. The CDR3 consists of 14 residues. The CDR3 DNA is TGTGCCAGCAGCCAAGTGAGGCTCGGCAATGAGCAGTTCTTC. This encodes CASSQVRLGNEQFF.